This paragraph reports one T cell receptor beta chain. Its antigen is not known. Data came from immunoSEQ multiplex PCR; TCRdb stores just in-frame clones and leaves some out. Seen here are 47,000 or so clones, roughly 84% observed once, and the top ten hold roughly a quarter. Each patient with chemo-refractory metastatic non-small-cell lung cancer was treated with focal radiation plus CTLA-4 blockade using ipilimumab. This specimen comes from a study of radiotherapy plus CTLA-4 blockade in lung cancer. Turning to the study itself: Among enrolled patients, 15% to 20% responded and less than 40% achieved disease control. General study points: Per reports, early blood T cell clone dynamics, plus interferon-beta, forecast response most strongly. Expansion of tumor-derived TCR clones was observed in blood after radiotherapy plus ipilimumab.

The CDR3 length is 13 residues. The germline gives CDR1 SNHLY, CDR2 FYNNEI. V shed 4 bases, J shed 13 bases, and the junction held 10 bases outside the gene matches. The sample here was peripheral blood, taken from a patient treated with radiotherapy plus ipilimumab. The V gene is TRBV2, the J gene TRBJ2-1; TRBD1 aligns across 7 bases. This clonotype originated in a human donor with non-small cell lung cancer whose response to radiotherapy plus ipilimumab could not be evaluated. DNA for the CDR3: TGTGCCAGCAGTGGAGAGACAGGGCGCAAACAGTTCTTC. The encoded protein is CASSGETGRKQFF.